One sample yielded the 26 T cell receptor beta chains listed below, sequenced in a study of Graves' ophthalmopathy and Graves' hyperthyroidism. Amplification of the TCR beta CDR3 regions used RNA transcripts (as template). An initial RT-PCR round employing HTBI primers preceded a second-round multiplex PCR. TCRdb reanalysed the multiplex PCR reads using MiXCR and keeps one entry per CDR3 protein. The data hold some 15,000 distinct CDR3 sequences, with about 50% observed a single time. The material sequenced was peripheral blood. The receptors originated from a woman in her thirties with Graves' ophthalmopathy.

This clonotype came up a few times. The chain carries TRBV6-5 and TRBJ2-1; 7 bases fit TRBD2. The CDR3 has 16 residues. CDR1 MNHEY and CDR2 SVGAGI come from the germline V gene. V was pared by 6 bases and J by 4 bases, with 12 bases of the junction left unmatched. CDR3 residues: CASRSGLLADYNEQFF. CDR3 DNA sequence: TGTGCCAGCAGGTCGGGGTTGCTAGCGGATTACAATGAGCAGTTCTTC.

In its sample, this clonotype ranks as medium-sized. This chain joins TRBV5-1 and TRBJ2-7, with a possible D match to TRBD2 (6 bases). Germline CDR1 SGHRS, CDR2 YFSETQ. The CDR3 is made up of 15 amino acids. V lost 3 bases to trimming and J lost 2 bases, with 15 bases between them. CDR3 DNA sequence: TGCGCCAGCAGCTCCTGGTTAGCGGAGCCCTACGAGCAGTACTTC. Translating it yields CASSSWLAEPYEQYF.

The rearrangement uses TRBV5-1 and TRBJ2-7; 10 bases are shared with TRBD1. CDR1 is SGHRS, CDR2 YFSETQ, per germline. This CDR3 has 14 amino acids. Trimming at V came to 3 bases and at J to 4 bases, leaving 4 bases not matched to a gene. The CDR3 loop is CASSWGDRGYEQYF. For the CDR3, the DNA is TGCGCCAGCAGCTGGGGGGACAGGGGATACGAGCAGTACTTC.

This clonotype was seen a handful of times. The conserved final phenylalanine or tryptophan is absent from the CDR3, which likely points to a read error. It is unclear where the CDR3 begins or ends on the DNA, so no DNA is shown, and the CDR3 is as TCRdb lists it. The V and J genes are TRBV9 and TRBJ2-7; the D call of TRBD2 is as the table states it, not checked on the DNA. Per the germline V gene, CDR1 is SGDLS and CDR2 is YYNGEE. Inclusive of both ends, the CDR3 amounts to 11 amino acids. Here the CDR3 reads CASSYRTASVP.

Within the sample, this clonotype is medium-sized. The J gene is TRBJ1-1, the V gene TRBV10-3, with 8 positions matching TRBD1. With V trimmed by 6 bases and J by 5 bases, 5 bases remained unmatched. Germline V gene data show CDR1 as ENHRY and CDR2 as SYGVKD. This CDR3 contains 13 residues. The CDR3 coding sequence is TGTGCCATCAGAGGACAGGGTGGTACTGAAGCTTTCTTT. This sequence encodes CAIRGQGGTEAFF.

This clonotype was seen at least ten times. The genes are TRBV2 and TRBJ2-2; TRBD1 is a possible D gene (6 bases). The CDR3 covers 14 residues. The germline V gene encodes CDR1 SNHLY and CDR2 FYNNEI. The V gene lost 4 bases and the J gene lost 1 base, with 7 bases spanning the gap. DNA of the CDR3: TGTGCCAGCAGTGGGACAGTGAACACCGGGGAGCTGTTTTTT. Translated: CASSGTVNTGELFF.

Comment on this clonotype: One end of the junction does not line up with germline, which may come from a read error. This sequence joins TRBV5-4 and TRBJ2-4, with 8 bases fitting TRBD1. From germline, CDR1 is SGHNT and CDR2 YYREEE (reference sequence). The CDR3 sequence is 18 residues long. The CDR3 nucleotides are TGTGCCAGCAGCTTGGGCACCACAGGGGGGCAAGTCAAAAACACTCAGTACTTC. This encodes CASSLGTTGGQVKNTQYF. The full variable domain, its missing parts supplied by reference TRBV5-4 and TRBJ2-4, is ETGVTQSPTHLIKTRGQQVTLRCSSQSGHNTVSWYQQALGQGPQFIFQYYREEENGRGNFPPRFSGLQFPNYSSELNVNALELDDSALYLCASSLGTTGGQVKNTQYFGAGTRLSVL.

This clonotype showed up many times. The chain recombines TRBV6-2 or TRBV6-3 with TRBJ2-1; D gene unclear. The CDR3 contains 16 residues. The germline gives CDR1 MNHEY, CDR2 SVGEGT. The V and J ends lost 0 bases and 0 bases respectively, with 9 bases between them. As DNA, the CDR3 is TGTGCCAGCAGTTACTCGGGCTCTTCCTCCTACAATGAGCAGTTCTTC. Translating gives CASSYSGSSSYNEQFF.

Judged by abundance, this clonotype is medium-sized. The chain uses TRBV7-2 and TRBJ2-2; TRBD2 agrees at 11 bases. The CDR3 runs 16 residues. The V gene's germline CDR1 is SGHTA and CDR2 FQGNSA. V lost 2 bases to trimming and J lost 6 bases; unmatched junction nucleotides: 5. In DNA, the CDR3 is TGTGCCAGCAGCTTAACTCTAGCGGGAGGACCCGGGGAGCTGTTTTTT. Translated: CASSLTLAGGPGELFF. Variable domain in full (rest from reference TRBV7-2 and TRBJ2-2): GAGVSQSPSNKVTEKGKDVELRCDPISGHTALYWYRQSLGQGLEFLIYFQGNSAPDKSGLPSDRFSAERTGGSVSTLTIQRTQQEDSAVYLCASSLTLAGGPGELFFGEGSRLTVL.

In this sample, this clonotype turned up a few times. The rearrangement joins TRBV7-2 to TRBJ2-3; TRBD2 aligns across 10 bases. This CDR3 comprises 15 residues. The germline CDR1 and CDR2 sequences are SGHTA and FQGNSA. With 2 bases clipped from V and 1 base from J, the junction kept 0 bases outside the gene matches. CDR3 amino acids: CASSLLAGGTDTQYF. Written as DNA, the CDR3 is TGTGCCAGCAGCTTACTAGCGGGAGGCACAGATACGCAGTATTTT.

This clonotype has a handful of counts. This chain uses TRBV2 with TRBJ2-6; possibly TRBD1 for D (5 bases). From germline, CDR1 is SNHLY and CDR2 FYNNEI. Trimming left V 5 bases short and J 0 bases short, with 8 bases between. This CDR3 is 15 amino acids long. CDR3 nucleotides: TGTGCCAGCAGTTTTGGGGCCTCTGGGGCCAACGTCCTGACTTTC. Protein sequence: CASSFGASGANVLTF.

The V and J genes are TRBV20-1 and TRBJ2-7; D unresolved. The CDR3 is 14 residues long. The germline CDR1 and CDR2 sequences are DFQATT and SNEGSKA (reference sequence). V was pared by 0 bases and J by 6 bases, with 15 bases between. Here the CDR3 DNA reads TGCAGTGCTAGAGATCCCTCCTGGGTAGGCGAGCAGTACTTC. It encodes CSARDPSWVGEQYF.

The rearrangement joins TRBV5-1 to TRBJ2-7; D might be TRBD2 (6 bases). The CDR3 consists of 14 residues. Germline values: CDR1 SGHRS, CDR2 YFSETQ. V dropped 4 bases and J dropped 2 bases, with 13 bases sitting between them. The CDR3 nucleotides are TGCGCCAGCAGCATCTTGGGGGGAACCTACGAGCAGTACTTC. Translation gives CASSILGGTYEQYF. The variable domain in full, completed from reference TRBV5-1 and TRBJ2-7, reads KAGVTQTPRYLIKTRGQQVTLSCSPISGHRSVSWYQQTPGQGLQFLFEYFSETQRNKGNFPGRFSGRQFSNSRSEMNVSTLELGDSALYLCASSILGGTYEQYFGPGTRLTVT.

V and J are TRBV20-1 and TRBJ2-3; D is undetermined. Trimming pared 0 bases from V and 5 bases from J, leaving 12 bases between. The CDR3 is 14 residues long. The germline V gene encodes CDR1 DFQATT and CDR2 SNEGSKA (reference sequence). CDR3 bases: TGCAGTGCTAGAGATGGGCTAGTAGGAGATACGCAGTATTTT. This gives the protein CSARDGLVGDTQYF.

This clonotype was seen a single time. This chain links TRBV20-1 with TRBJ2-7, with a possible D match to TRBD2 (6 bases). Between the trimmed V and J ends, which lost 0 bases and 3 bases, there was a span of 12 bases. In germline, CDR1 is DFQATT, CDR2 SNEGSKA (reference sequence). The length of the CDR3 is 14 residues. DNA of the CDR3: TGCAGTGCTAGAGAGGGGAGGTCTAACTACGAGCAGTACTTC. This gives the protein CSAREGRSNYEQYF.

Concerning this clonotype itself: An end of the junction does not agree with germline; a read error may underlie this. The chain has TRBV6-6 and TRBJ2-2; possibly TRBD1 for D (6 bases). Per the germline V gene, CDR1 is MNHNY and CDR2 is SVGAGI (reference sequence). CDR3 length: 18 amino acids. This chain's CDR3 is CASSYSRSGQGYTRELFF. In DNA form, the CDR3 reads TGTGCCAGCAGTTACTCACGGAGTGGCCAGGGGTACACCAGGGAGCTGTTTTTT.

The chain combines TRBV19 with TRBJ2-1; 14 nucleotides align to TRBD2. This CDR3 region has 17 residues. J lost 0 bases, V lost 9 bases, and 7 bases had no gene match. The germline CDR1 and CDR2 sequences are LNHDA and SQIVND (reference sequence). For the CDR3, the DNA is TGTGCCAGCAAGAGAGGGACTAGCGGGAGCTCCTACAATGAGCAGTTCTTC. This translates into CASKRGTSGSSYNEQFF.

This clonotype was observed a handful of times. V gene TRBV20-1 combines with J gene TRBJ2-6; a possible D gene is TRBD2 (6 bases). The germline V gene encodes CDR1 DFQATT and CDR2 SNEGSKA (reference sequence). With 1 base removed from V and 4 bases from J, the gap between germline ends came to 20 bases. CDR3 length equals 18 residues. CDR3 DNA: TGCAGTGCTAGAGTATCCGGGGGAGGCCCGGTCGGGGCCAACGTCCTGACTTTC. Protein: CSARVSGGGPVGANVLTF.

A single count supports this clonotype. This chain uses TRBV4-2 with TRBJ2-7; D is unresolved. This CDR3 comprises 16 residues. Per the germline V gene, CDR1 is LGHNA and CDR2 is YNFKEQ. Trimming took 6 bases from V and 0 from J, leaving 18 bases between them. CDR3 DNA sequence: TGTGCCAGCAGTTACGCACCGGGTACAAGCTCCTACGAGCAGTACTTC. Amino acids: CASSYAPGTSSYEQYF.

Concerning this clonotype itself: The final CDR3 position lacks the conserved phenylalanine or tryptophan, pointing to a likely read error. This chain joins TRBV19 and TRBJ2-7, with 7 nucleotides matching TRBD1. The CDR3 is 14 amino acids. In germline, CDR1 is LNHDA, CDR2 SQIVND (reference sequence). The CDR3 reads CDSSIRQGAYEQYL. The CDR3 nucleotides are TGTGACAGTAGTATCCGACAGGGAGCCTACGAGCAGTACTTA.

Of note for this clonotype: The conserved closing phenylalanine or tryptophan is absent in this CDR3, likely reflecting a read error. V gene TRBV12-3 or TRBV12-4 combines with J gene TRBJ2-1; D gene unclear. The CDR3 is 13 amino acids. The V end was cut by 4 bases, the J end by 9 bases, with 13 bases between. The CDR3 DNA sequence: TGTGCCAGCAGTTGGGCAATGTACGGTGAGCAGTTCTCC. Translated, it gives CASSWAMYGEQFS.

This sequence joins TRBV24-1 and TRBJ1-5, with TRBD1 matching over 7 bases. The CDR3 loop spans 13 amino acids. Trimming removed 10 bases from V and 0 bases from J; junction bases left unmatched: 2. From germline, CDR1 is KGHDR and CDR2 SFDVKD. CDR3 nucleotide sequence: TGTGCCACGGGGACAGTTAGCAATCAGCCCCAGCATTTT. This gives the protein CATGTVSNQPQHF.

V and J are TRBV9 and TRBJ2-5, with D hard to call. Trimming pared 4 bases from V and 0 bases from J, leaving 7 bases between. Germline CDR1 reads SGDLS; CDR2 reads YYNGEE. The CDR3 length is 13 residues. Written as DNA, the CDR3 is TGTGCCAGCAGCTTCCGGGACCAAGAGACCCAGTACTTC. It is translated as CASSFRDQETQYF.

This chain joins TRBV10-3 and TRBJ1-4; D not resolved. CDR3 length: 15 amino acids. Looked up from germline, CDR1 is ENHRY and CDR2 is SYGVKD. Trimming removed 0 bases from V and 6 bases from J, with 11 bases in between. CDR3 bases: TGTGCCATCAGTGAGTCATTGGTGAGGGATGAAAAACTGTTTTTT. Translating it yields CAISESLVRDEKLFF.

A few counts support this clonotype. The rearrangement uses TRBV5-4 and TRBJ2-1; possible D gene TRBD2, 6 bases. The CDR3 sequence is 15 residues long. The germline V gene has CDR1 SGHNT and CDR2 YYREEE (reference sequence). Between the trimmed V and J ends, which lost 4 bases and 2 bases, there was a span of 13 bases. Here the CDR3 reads CASSQFSGAYNEQFF. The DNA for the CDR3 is TGTGCCAGCAGCCAATTCTCGGGGGCCTACAATGAGCAGTTCTTC.

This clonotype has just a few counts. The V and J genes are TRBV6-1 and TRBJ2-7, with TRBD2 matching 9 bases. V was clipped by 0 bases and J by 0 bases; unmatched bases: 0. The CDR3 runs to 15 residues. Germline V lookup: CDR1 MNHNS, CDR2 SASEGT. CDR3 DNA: TGTGCCAGCAGTGAAGCTAGCGGGAGCTCCTACGAGCAGTACTTC. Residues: CASSEASGSSYEQYF.